This T cell receptor beta chain was obtained from a study of beta chain features in type 1 diabetes. Study-wide findings and caveats: People with Type 1 diabetes carried modestly yet significantly shorter TCRB CDR3s in all four CD4+ subsets.

The study reverse transcribed the entire isolated RNA, so it sequenced expressed TCRB transcripts. Sequencing was performed with immunoSEQ multiplex PCR; in TCRdb, only in-frame clones are kept and a portion is missing. The sample has about 710,000 clones, about an eighth seen once; the top ten hold roughly 0.04%. The CDR3 extends over 18 amino acids. Germline V lookup: CDR1 LNHDA, CDR2 SQIVND (reference sequence). V trimming: 3 bases; J trimming: 4 bases; junction bases outside the gene matches: 10. This clone came up a few times. Its antigen is as yet unknown. The rearrangement uses TRBV19 and TRBJ2-1; TRBD2 matches 12 bases. The clonotype was recovered from a man between 18 and 35 years old with type 1 diabetes. Sequenced material: naive CD4+ T cells from blood. Written as DNA, the CDR3 is TGTGCCAGTAGTATGTTGACTAGCGGGAGAGGTATTTACAATGAGCAGTTCTTC. Its translation is CASSMLTSGRGIYNEQFF.